A single sample is the source of the 5 T cell receptor beta chains below, sequenced in a study of cytomegalovirus exposure and HLA in healthy donors. PCR used 60 Vbeta primers and 13 Jbeta primers. Profiled with immunoSEQ multiplex PCR; TCRdb holds only in-frame clones, not every one. The table has around 140,000 clones, 60% to 75% seen once. Material: PBMCs. The receptor set was obtained from a man aged 30 to 39 in good health and CMV-seronegative.

V is TRBV4-2 and J is TRBJ1-3; D is undetermined. CDR1 LGHNA and CDR2 YNFKEQ come from the germline V gene. V lost 1 base and J 0 bases, leaving 16 bases between the germline ends. The CDR3 contains 18 residues. The CDR3 loop is CASSQGLGQLVSGNTIYF. The DNA of the CDR3 is TGTGCCAGCAGCCAAGGACTCGGCCAGTTGGTCTCTGGAAACACCATATATTTT.

This chain uses TRBV6-1 with TRBJ1-2; D is perhaps TRBD1 (5 bases). CDR1 is MNHNS and CDR2 is SASEGT in the germline V gene. Between the trimmed V and J ends, which lost 11 bases and 1 base, there was a span of 11 bases. This CDR3 spans 12 amino acids. The CDR3 region is CAGRQGNYGYTF. The CDR3 nucleotides are TGTGCCGGCCGCCAGGGTAACTATGGCTACACCTTC.

This clone showed up just once. The chain joins TRBV11-2 to TRBJ2-4, with 8 nucleotides matching TRBD1. The CDR3 sequence is 16 residues long. The V and J ends lost 5 bases and 6 bases, in that order; junction bases with no gene match: 12. Germline CDR1 reads SGHAT; CDR2 reads FQNNGV. Written as DNA, the CDR3 is TGTGCCAGCAGCCCTGAAGTCCCCAGGGGGCGAAACATTCAGTACTTC. It codes for CASSPEVPRGRNIQYF. Full variable domain (outside the CDR3, taken from reference TRBV11-2 and TRBJ2-4): EAGVAQSPRYKIIEKRQSVAFWCNPISGHATLYWYQQILGQGPKLLIQFQNNGVVDDSQLPKDRFSAERLKGVDSTLKIQPAKLEDSAVYLCASSPEVPRGRNIQYFGAGTRLSVL.

The gene calls are TRBV4-2 and TRBJ2-1; the match to TRBD2 covers 9 bases. Trimming cost V 0 bases and J 6 bases; bases outside gene matches: 6. The CDR3 extends over 16 amino acids. Germline loops: CDR1 LGHNA, CDR2 YNFKEQ. The CDR3 sequence is CASSQEGTSFANEQFF. The CDR3 DNA reads TGTGCCAGCAGCCAAGAGGGGACTAGCTTCGCCAATGAGCAGTTCTTC.

This clone was observed once. The chain couples TRBV5-1 to TRBJ2-2, with 7 bases fitting TRBD1. Germline trimming cut 4 bases from V and 7 bases from J; bases unmatched to any gene: 10. The CDR3 contains 15 residues. The V gene's germline CDR1 is SGHRS and CDR2 YFSETQ. CDR3 loop: CASSQTRDSRGELFF. CDR3 nucleotides: TGCGCCAGCAGCCAGACCCGGGACAGCCGCGGGGAGCTGTTTTTT.